The 21 T cell receptor beta chains in this list originate from one sample, sequenced in a study of identifying expanded T cells in peripheral blood. The method was immunoSEQ multiplex PCR; TCRdb's version includes in-frame clones alone and lacks a portion of them. The data show some 78,000 clones, around 83% seen once. Sequenced material: blood. The receptors stem from a person aged 18 to 70 in good health.

This clone appeared a single time. The chain recombines TRBV7-2 with TRBJ1-4; D remains ambiguous. CDR1 is SGHTA, CDR2 FQGNSA, per germline. This CDR3 contains 18 residues. V was clipped by 1 base and J by 2 bases, with 17 bases between them. The CDR3 region has the DNA TGTGCCAGCAGCTTAGGCGTGGGCGGACCTGAGACTAATGAAAAACTGTTTTTT. Translated: CASSLGVGGPETNEKLFF. Variable domain in full (rest from reference TRBV7-2 and TRBJ1-4): GAGVSQSPSNKVTEKGKDVELRCDPISGHTALYWYRQSLGQGLEFLIYFQGNSAPDKSGLPSDRFSAERTGGSVSTLTIQRTQQEDSAVYLCASSLGVGGPETNEKLFFGSGTQLSVL.

The chain joins TRBV28 to TRBJ1-2; D gene ambiguous. V lost 5 bases and J lost 4, with 8 bases in between. The CDR3 extends over 12 amino acids. Looked up from germline, CDR1 is MDHEN and CDR2 is SYDVKM. The CDR3 DNA sequence: TGTGCCAGCAGTGACAACCTCTATGGCTACACCTTC. This gives the protein CASSDNLYGYTF.

The chain has TRBV9 and TRBJ2-1, with D possibly called TRBD1 or TRBD2 (5 bases each). V lost 3 bases, J lost 3 bases, and 16 bases lay in between. The CDR3 is made up of 16 amino acids. Germline lookup yields CDR1 SGDLS and CDR2 YYNGEE. The CDR3 DNA follows: TGTGCCAGCAGCGCCTCCGGGACGGCGTTCTACAATGAGCAGTTCTTC. Translated: CASSASGTAFYNEQFF.

This clone was counted once. The V gene is TRBV10-3, the J gene TRBJ2-7; 7 positions match TRBD2. Germline loops: CDR1 ENHRY, CDR2 SYGVKD. The CDR3 sequence is 14 residues long. V trimming: 2 bases; J trimming: 1 base; junction bases outside the gene matches: 2. This CDR3 reads CAISEGRGSYEQYF. CDR3 in DNA: TGTGCCATCAGTGAGGGGAGGGGTTCCTACGAGCAGTACTTC.

This sequence joins TRBV19 and TRBJ1-1; D is unresolved. CDR1 is LNHDA, CDR2 SQIVND, per germline (reference sequence). The CDR3 is made up of 14 amino acids. Trimming shortened V by 5 bases and J by 11 bases, and 21 bases separated the two germline ends. DNA of the CDR3: TGTGCCAGTAGTCGGAATCTCGTCGGATACGGGGCTTTCTTT. This codes for CASSRNLVGYGAFF.

V gene TRBV11-2 combines with J gene TRBJ2-2; the D is unclear. V was cut by 0 bases and J by 1 base, with 6 bases left in between. CDR1 and CDR2 from the germline V gene are SGHAT and FQNNGV. The CDR3 sequence is 15 residues long. This CDR3 is CASSLDAVNTGELFF. CDR3 coding DNA: TGTGCCAGCAGCTTAGACGCGGTGAACACCGGGGAGCTGTTTTTT. The whole variable domain, remainder taken from reference TRBV11-2 and TRBJ2-2, is EAGVAQSPRYKIIEKRQSVAFWCNPISGHATLYWYQQILGQGPKLLIQFQNNGVVDDSQLPKDRFSAERLKGVDSTLKIQPAKLEDSAVYLCASSLDAVNTGELFFGEGSRLTVL.

The chain uses TRBV6-5 and TRBJ2-3; D is unclear. Trimming took off 8 bases at V and 4 bases at J, with 7 bases between the two ends. There are 11 residues in the CDR3. The germline CDR1 and CDR2 sequences are MNHEY and SVGAGI. The CDR3 region is CASSRADTQYF. Written as DNA, the CDR3 is TGTGCCAGCTCCCGGGCAGATACGCAGTATTTT.

The chain is built from TRBV12-5 and TRBJ1-1; weak D call: TRBD1 (6 bases). The CDR3 has 14 residues. Between the trimmed V and J ends, which lost 7 bases and 7 bases, there was a span of 19 bases. Germline assignment: CDR1 LGHNT and CDR2 FRNRAP. In nucleotides, the CDR3 is TGTGCTAGTGCCCAGGGACACCAGAGTGATGAAGCTTTCTTT. Amino acids: CASAQGHQSDEAFF.

In this sample, this clone turned up once. This chain uses TRBV7-9 with TRBJ2-1; 9 bases fit TRBD2. Germline CDR1 reads SEHNR; CDR2 reads FQNEAQ (reference sequence). This CDR3 comprises 18 residues. V lost 4 bases to trimming and J lost 2 bases; unmatched junction nucleotides: 12. CDR3 protein: CASSSTGLAGPAYNEQFF. Written as DNA, the CDR3 is TGTGCCAGCAGCTCCACAGGGCTAGCGGGACCTGCCTACAATGAGCAGTTCTTC.

The chain carries TRBV5-6 and TRBJ2-2; no clear D gene. The CDR3 sequence is 14 residues long. CDR1 and CDR2 from the germline V gene are SGHDT and YYEEEE. The V end was cut by 0 bases, the J end by 1 base, with 4 bases between. This chain's CDR3 is CASSLGRNTGELFF. CDR3 in DNA: TGTGCCAGCAGCTTGGGGAGGAACACCGGGGAGCTGTTTTTT.

This chain uses TRBV6-6 with TRBJ1-5; D ambiguous. This CDR3 spans 14 amino acids. V lost 2 bases and J lost 5, with 10 bases in between. Germline V gene data show CDR1 as MNHNY and CDR2 as SVGAGI (reference sequence). Here the CDR3 reads CASSYVGEDQPQHF. CDR3 bases: TGTGCCAGCAGTTACGTTGGGGAGGATCAGCCCCAGCATTTT.

This sequence joins TRBV18 and TRBJ2-7; 9 positions agree with TRBD2. V was clipped by 0 bases and J by 4 bases; unmatched bases: 1. This CDR3 comprises 14 residues. CDR1 and CDR2 from the germline V gene are KGHSH and LQKENI. The CDR3 protein is CASSPPGLAYEQYF. Written as DNA, the CDR3 is TGTGCCAGCTCACCACCGGGACTAGCATACGAGCAGTACTTC.

This clone showed up just once. The chain recombines TRBV7-3 with TRBJ2-3; 10 bases line up with TRBD2. This CDR3 has 16 residues. Germline CDR1 reads SGHTA; CDR2 reads FQGTGA. V was pared by 5 bases and J by 0 bases, with 5 bases of the junction left unmatched. In nucleotides, the CDR3 is TGTGCCAGCAGCCCGCCGACTAGCGGGAGCACAGATACGCAGTATTTT. This gives the protein CASSPPTSGSTDTQYF.

The chain couples TRBV18 to TRBJ2-7, with 11 bases lining up with TRBD2. This CDR3 is built from 14 residues. The V and J ends lost 2 bases and 6 bases, in that order; junction bases with no gene match: 3. The germline V gene has CDR1 KGHSH and CDR2 LQKENI. The CDR3 sequence: CASSPSGTSGEQYF. Here the CDR3 DNA reads TGTGCCAGCTCACCATCCGGGACTAGCGGCGAGCAGTACTTC.

The CDR3 region has the DNA TGTGCCAGCAGCTTAGTGGGGGTCGGCGAGCAGTTCTTC. Translation: CASSLVGVGEQFF. The chain employs TRBV7-2 and TRBJ2-1, with D perhaps given as TRBD1 or TRBD2 (5 bases each). Germline loops: CDR1 SGHTA, CDR2 FQGNSA. The CDR3 consists of 13 residues. V was pared by 1 base and J by 10 bases, with 11 bases between. Variable domain in full (rest from reference TRBV7-2 and TRBJ2-1): GAGVSQSPSNKVTEKGKDVELRCDPISGHTALYWYRQSLGQGLEFLIYFQGNSAPDKSGLPSDRFSAERTGGSVSTLTIQRTQQEDSAVYLCASSLVGVGEQFFGPGTRLTVL.

The rearrangement joins TRBV27 to TRBJ2-4, with D maybe TRBD1 (5 bases). V was pared by 6 bases and J by 6 bases, with 15 bases between. The germline V gene has CDR1 MNHEY and CDR2 SMNVEV (reference sequence). There are 14 residues in the CDR3. The CDR3 nucleotides read TGTGCCAGCAGCCTTGGGGCGCCAGGAAACATTCAGTACTTC. Its translation is CASSLGAPGNIQYF.

The chain uses TRBV5-1 and TRBJ2-1; 7 bases are shared with TRBD2. Germline trimming cut 0 bases from V and 8 bases from J; bases unmatched to any gene: 11. The germline CDR1 and CDR2 sequences are SGHRS and YFSETQ. This CDR3 is built from 16 residues. The CDR3, as DNA: TGCGCCAGCAGCTTGGGGGGCGAGGCGGGAGTCCATGAGCAGTTCTTC. It translates to CASSLGGEAGVHEQFF.

V usage is TRBV6-1 and J usage is TRBJ1-1; D perhaps matches TRBD1 (5 bases). CDR1 and CDR2 (germline): MNHNS, SASEGT. The CDR3 extends over 14 amino acids. V was pared by 5 bases and J by 4 bases, with 14 bases between. The CDR3 is CASSSPLQVTEAFF. DNA of the CDR3: TGTGCCAGCAGTTCACCCTTACAGGTCACTGAAGCTTTCTTT.

The V call is TRBV6-5, the J call TRBJ1-2; TRBD1 might be the D (5 bases). This CDR3 is 13 amino acids long. CDR1 is MNHEY, CDR2 SVGAGI, per germline. Trimming took 2 bases from V and 2 from J, leaving 6 bases between them. DNA for the CDR3: TGTGCCAGCAGTTACGACAGCAACTATGGCTACACCTTC. Encoded protein: CASSYDSNYGYTF.

This clone showed up just a few times. The chain is built from TRBV9 and TRBJ2-1; tentative D call: TRBD2 (7 bases). CDR3 length: 15 residues. Trimming removed 3 bases at V and 0 bases at J, with 10 bases between. Germline V CDR1 and CDR2: SGDLS, YYNGEE. CDR3 DNA sequence: TGTGCCAGCAGCGAGGGGGGGATCTCCTACAATGAGCAGTTCTTC. This encodes CASSEGGISYNEQFF.

The genes are TRBV6-5 and TRBJ2-1; D tentatively fits TRBD1 or TRBD2 (5 bases each). Germline V gene data show CDR1 as MNHEY and CDR2 as SVGAGI. The ends were cut back, 2 bases at V and 7 bases at J, with 9 bases in the middle. CDR3 size: 13 residues. CDR3 region: CASSYGRENEQFF. In nucleotides, the CDR3 is TGTGCCAGCAGTTACGGCAGGGAGAATGAGCAGTTCTTC.